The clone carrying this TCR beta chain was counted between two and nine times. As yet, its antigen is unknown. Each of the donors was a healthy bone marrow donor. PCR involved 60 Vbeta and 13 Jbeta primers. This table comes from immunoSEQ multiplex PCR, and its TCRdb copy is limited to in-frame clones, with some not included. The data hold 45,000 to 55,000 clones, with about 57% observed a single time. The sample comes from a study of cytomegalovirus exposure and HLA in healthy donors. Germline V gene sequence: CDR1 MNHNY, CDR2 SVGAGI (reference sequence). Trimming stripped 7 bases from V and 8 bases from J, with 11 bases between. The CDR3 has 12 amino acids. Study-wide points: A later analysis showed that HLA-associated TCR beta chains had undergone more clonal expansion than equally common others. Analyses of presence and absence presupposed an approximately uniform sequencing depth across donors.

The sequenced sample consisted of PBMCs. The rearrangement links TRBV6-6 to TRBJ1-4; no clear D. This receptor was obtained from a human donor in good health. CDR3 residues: CASTPGVEKLFF. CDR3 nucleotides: TGTGCCAGCACTCCTGGAGTAGAAAAACTGTTTTTT.